This entry is about one TCR beta chain. Its antigen is unknown. These data are taken from a study of tumor-infiltrating lymphocytes in localized non-small cell lung cancer. Notes on the study in general: Tumor T-cell fraction was not associated with recurrence-free survival. T-cell fraction did not differ between immunotypes IM1 and IM2. TCR sequencing covered a subset of patients with enough tissue. TCRbeta sequencing showed higher T cell infiltration in tumors than uninvolved lung.

The method was immunoSEQ multiplex PCR; TCRdb's version includes in-frame clones alone and lacks a portion of them. Among approximately 17,000 clones listed, over 70% were seen once. CDR3 length: 15 residues. Trimming cost V 1 base and J 4 bases, with 13 bases left between them. CDR1 and CDR2 (germline): SGHVS, FQNEAQ. Sequencing was performed on lung tumor tissue. The chain links TRBV7-8 to TRBJ1-1; D remains unclear. The source is a human donor with non-small cell lung cancer. CDR3 protein: CASSLDGAVFTEAFF. The CDR3 DNA reads as TGTGCCAGCAGCTTAGATGGCGCGGTTTTCACTGAAGCTTTCTTT.